The next 5 T cell receptor beta chains were all read from a single sample in a study of blood T cell repertoires in COVID-19. Clones were sequenced by immunoSEQ multiplex PCR, and TCRdb holds only the in-frame ones, with some missing. Of roughly 78,000 clones in the sample, 88% were seen once. The sequencing input was peripheral blood. The receptors were sampled from a man aged 50 to 60 with acute or convalescent COVID-19.

The chain is built from TRBV27 and TRBJ2-1, with D perhaps matching TRBD2 (6 bases). Germline assignment: CDR1 MNHEY and CDR2 SMNVEV (reference sequence). Trimming took off 6 bases at V and 9 bases at J, with 18 bases between the two ends. The CDR3 consists of 14 residues. The CDR3 DNA reads TGTGCCAGCAGCTCCTCCGCGGGGACCGTTGAGCAGTTCTTC. Protein sequence: CASSSSAGTVEQFF.

The CDR3 is CASSPEGGMNTEAFF. The CDR3 coding sequence is TGCGCCAGCAGCCCCGAGGGCGGAATGAACACTGAAGCTTTCTTT. The genes are TRBV4-1 and TRBJ1-1; D gene uncertain. The germline gives CDR1 MGHRA, CDR2 YSYEKL. The CDR3 is 15 residues long. The ends were cut back, 4 bases at V and 0 bases at J, with 12 bases in the middle.

V gene TRBV7-6 combines with J gene TRBJ2-3; a possible D gene is TRBD1 (5 bases). This CDR3 has 15 amino acids. Germline CDR1 SGHVS, CDR2 FNYEAQ. The ends were cut back, 2 bases at V and 0 bases at J, with 9 bases in the middle. For the CDR3, the DNA is TGTGCCAGCAGCTTACGTCGGACAAGCACAGATACGCAGTATTTT. It is translated as CASSLRRTSTDTQYF.

The chain combines TRBV3-1 (or the pseudogene TRBV3-2) with TRBJ1-2; D is uncertain. Trimming stripped 7 bases from V and 4 bases from J, with 10 bases between. CDR1 is LGHDT, CDR2 YNNKEL, per germline (reference sequence). This CDR3 has 12 amino acids. This chain's CDR3 is CASNQAGYGYTF. The CDR3 DNA reads as TGTGCCAGCAATCAGGCTGGCTATGGCTACACCTTC.

The chain couples TRBV2 to TRBJ1-1; weak D call: TRBD1 (6 bases). The V gene lost 3 bases and the J gene lost 4 bases, with 6 bases spanning the gap. The length of the CDR3 is 12 residues. From germline, CDR1 is SNHLY and CDR2 FYNNEI. The CDR3 loop is CASSETGTEAFF. The CDR3 DNA reads as TGTGCCAGCAGTGAGACAGGCACTGAAGCTTTCTTT.